A selection of T cell receptor beta chains follows, all from one sample in a study of shared clonotypes between healthy human individuals. The method was immunoSEQ multiplex PCR; TCRdb's version includes in-frame clones alone and lacks a portion of them. The sample shows 2 million to 2.5 million clones, over 85% of them seen only once. Sequenced input: naive CD4+ T cells sorted from blood. The origin of the receptors is a man younger than 35 in good health. Both conserved end residues are part of each CDR3. Fields, in order: D gene, J gene, V gene, clone size, CDR3 DNA, CDR3 protein. The D gene is left open where the match is weak. Not all rows give a size; the values are once, few, many and, for expanded clones, a class.

>TRBD2|TRBJ2-3|TRBV11-1|NA
TGTGCCAGCAGCTTAGCGCGGGGGATGGCTACGCAGTATTTT
CASSLARGMATQYF
>NA|TRBJ2-3|TRBV7-2|NA
TGTGCCAGCAGCTTGGTCGGATCCACAGATACGCAGTATTTT
CASSLVGSTDTQYF
>NA|TRBJ2-5|TRBV15|NA
TGTGCCACCAGCAGAGAACAGGGCTTCCAAGAGACCCAGTACTTC
CATSREQGFQETQYF
>NA|TRBJ1-1|TRBV30|NA
TGTGCCTGGGGGCAAGGGACGGTGAACACTGAAGCTTTCTTT
CAWGQGTVNTEAFF
>TRBD2|TRBJ2-3|TRBV9|NA
TGTGCCAGCAGCGGACTAGCTAGCACAGATACGCAGTATTTT
CASSGLASTDTQYF
>TRBD1|TRBJ2-2|TRBV7-9|NA
TGTGCCAGCAGCTTACACCAGGGGGTAACCGGGGAGCTGTTTTTT
CASSLHQGVTGELFF
>NA|TRBJ1-1|TRBV7-2|NA
TGTGCCAGCAGCTTACTTGGGGGAACGAACACTGAAGCTTTCTTT
CASSLLGGTNTEAFF
>TRBD1|TRBJ2-3|TRBV14|NA
TGTGCCAGCAGCCGACAGGGAGCTGGGGATACGCAGTATTTT
CASSRQGAGDTQYF
>NA|TRBJ2-7|TRBV11-3|NA
TGTGCCAGCAGCTTACTCGGACGGAACTCCTACGAGCAGTACTTC
CASSLLGRNSYEQYF
>TRBD1|TRBJ1-2|TRBV6-1|NA
TGTGCCAGCAGCGACAGGGGCTATGGCTACACCTTC
CASSDRGYGYTF
>NA|TRBJ2-5|TRBV5-8|NA
TGTGCCAGCAGCTCAAAGGGAGTAGTTGGAGAGACCCAGTACTTC
CASSSKGVVGETQYF
>NA|TRBJ1-5|TRBV6-6|NA
TGTGCCAGCAGTTGGAGGCCGGGCGTGCAGCCCCAGCATTTT
CASSWRPGVQPQHF
>TRBD2|TRBJ2-1|TRBV6-5|NA
TGTGCCAGCAGGTCCCCAGGCGGGAGCTTGGGTTTCTTC
CASRSPGGSLGFF
>NA|TRBJ1-3|TRBV9|NA
TGTGCCAGCAGCGTAGCAGCCAGGCCGTCGGGAAACACCATATATTTT
CASSVAARPSGNTIYF
>NA|TRBJ1-2|TRBV7-8|NA
TGTGCCAGCAGCTTAGCCCAACAGGAGCCCTCCAATTATGGCTACACCTTC
CASSLAQQEPSNYGYTF
>NA|TRBJ1-1|TRBV12-5|few
TGTGCTAGTGGTTTAGTGAACACTGAAGCTTTCTTT
CASGLVNTEAFF
>NA|TRBJ2-3|TRBV11-2|NA
TGTGCCAGCAGCTTAGAAACTGGTACGCAGTATTTT
CASSLETGTQYF
>TRBD2|TRBJ2-7|TRBV29-1|NA
TGCAGCGTGAGGACTAGCGGGATCGTTCCCGGCGAGCAGTACTTC
CSVRTSGIVPGEQYF
>NA|TRBJ1-2|TRBV7-9|once
TGTGCCAGCAGATCACAAGGGAACTCCTATGGCTACACCTTC
CASRSQGNSYGYTF
>TRBD1|TRBJ2-5|TRBV6-5|NA
TGTGCCAGCAGGGACAGGGACCGGGAGACCCAGTACTTC
CASRDRDRETQYF
>NA|TRBJ2-3|TRBV18|once
TGTGCCAGCTCACGCGCAGATACGCAGTATTTT
CASSRADTQYF
>NA|TRBJ2-5|TRBV5-6|NA
TGTGCCAGCAGCTACCTAGAGACCCAGTACTTC
CASSYLETQYF
>NA|TRBJ1-1|TRBV29-1|NA
TGCAGCGTTTTCCCGGGGGGCAGGAACACTGAAGCTTTCTTT
CSVFPGGRNTEAFF
>TRBD1|TRBJ1-3|TRBV7-9|NA
TGTGCCAGCAGCCGCGCAACAGGGGTACAGCGTGGAAACACCATATATTTT
CASSRATGVQRGNTIYF
>TRBD1|TRBJ1-1|TRBV29-1|NA
TGCAGCGTACCAAACAGGGGGCTCATGGAAGGCACTGAAGCTTTCTTT
CSVPNRGLMEGTEAFF
>NA|TRBJ2-3|TRBV6-5|once
TGTGCCAGCAGTCGACAGCCAGATACGCAGTATTTT
CASSRQPDTQYF
>NA|TRBJ1-6|TRBV5-6|NA
TGTGCCAGCAGCCTAGCATTGGGGAATTCACCCCTCCACTTT
CASSLALGNSPLHF
>NA|TRBJ2-7|TRBV27|NA
TGTGCCAGCAGTAATAACAAAATACGGGGGATTGATTACGAGCAGTACTTC
CASSNNKIRGIDYEQYF
>TRBD1|TRBJ2-7|TRBV7-4|NA
TGTGCCAGCTGGGACAGGGGCGCCCCAGAGCAGTACTTC
CASWDRGAPEQYF
>TRBD1|TRBJ1-1|TRBV10-1|NA
TGCGCCAGCAGTCCCCGGACAGGGAGGAACACTGAAGCTTTCTTT
CASSPRTGRNTEAFF
>NA|TRBJ2-3|TRBV4-3|NA
TGCGCCAGCAGCCAAGCGTGGGGGGGCACAGATACGCAGTATTTT
CASSQAWGGTDTQYF
>NA|TRBJ2-5|TRBV7-9|once
TGTGCCAGCAGCTTACAGGCGGTCTCGGAGACCCAGTACTTC
CASSLQAVSETQYF
>NA|TRBJ2-6|TRBV7-2|NA
TGTGCCAGCAGCTTAGACGCTGGGGGCTCTGGGGCCAACGTCCTGACTTTC
CASSLDAGGSGANVLTF
>TRBD2|TRBJ2-7|TRBV6-5|NA
TGTGCCAGCAGTACCGCTGGAGCGGGGGCCTACGAGCAGTACTTC
CASSTAGAGAYEQYF
>NA|TRBJ1-5|TRBV2|NA
TGTGCCAGCAGTGAGCGGACCGGGGGGCCCCAGCATTTT
CASSERTGGPQHF
>NA|TRBJ1-6|TRBV5-1|NA
TGCGCCAGCAGCTTGAGTCAGGGTGATTCACCCCTCCACTTT
CASSLSQGDSPLHF
>TRBD1|TRBJ1-5|TRBV11-1|NA
TGTGCCAGCAGCACGGGACAGGATAGCAATCAGCCCCAGCATTTT
CASSTGQDSNQPQHF
>TRBD1|TRBJ2-2|TRBV19|NA
TGTGCCAGTAGTATTGGAGGGACAGGGGGGACCGGGGAGCTGTTTTTT
CASSIGGTGGTGELFF
>NA|TRBJ1-3|TRBV6-5|NA
TGTGCCAGCAGCCTCGACAGTGACTCTGGAAACACCATATATTTT
CASSLDSDSGNTIYF
>NA|TRBJ1-5|TRBV6-4|few
TGTGCCAGCAGTTCTGCAATCAATCAGCCCCAGCATTTT
CASSSAINQPQHF
>TRBD1|TRBJ1-1|TRBV7-9|NA
TGTGCCGGATCAAAGGGAGGGGGCTCTGAAGCTTTCTTT
CAGSKGGGSEAFF
>NA|TRBJ2-2|TRBV7-9|NA
TGTGCCAGCAGTACGGAGGGGACCACCGGGGAGCTGTTTTTT
CASSTEGTTGELFF
>TRBD2|TRBJ2-5|TRBV25-1|NA
TGTGCCAGCAGTCAGACTAGCGGGAGGGCCGGAGAGACCCAGTACTTC
CASSQTSGRAGETQYF
>TRBD1|TRBJ1-2|TRBV28|NA
TGTGCGGTTCTCGGGACAGACTATGGCTACACCTTC
CAVLGTDYGYTF
>NA|TRBJ1-4|TRBV9|NA
TGTGCCAGCAGCGTAGGACCAACTAATGAAAAACTGTTTTTT
CASSVGPTNEKLFF
>NA|TRBJ2-7|TRBV7-9|NA
TGTGCCAGCAGCTTTGGGGTAGGGGGAACCTCCTACGAGCAGTACTTC
CASSFGVGGTSYEQYF
>NA|TRBJ1-6|TRBV14|NA
TGTGCCAGCAGCCAAGTATTCGGAAATTCACCCCTCCACTTT
CASSQVFGNSPLHF
>TRBD1|TRBJ1-2|TRBV6-1|NA
TGTGCCAGCAGTGAAGCCGGGGCCGGGACAGCATTTAACTATGGCTACACCTTC
CASSEAGAGTAFNYGYTF
>TRBD1|TRBJ2-3|TRBV5-5|NA
TGTGCCAGCAGTACAGGGGGTGGTTGGAGCACAGATACGCAGTATTTT
CASSTGGGWSTDTQYF
>NA|TRBJ1-1|TRBV27|once
TGTGCCAGCAGTTTATCACTAGGGTTGAACACTGAAGCTTTCTTT
CASSLSLGLNTEAFF
>NA|TRBJ1-3|TRBV18|NA
TGTGCCAGCTCGACCAACTCTGGAAACACCATATATTTT
CASSTNSGNTIYF
>NA|TRBJ1-1|TRBV29-1|once
TGCAGCGTTGAAGATTATTGGGGGCGGAACACTGAAGCTTTCTTT
CSVEDYWGRNTEAFF
>NA|TRBJ1-1|TRBV30|NA
TGTGCCTGGAGTGCGGGGCCCCTTCGACCCACTGAAGCTTTCTTT
CAWSAGPLRPTEAFF
>NA|TRBJ2-5|TRBV12-1|NA
TGTGCCAGCAGAATTGGGGGGGAGTCTAGCGGGAACCAAGAGACCCAGTACTTC
CASRIGGESSGNQETQYF
>NA|TRBJ1-4|TRBV5-1|NA
TGCGCCAGCAGCCTCAGCCAACTAGAAAATGAAAAACTGTTTTTT
CASSLSQLENEKLFF
>TRBD1|TRBJ1-1|TRBV27|NA
TGTGCCAGCAGTTTAGAACAGGGGGCGCGGACTGAAGCTTTCTTT
CASSLEQGARTEAFF
>TRBD2|TRBJ2-1|TRBV2|once
TGTGCCAGCAGTGATGCTAGCGGAGCCTACAATGAGCAGTTCTTC
CASSDASGAYNEQFF